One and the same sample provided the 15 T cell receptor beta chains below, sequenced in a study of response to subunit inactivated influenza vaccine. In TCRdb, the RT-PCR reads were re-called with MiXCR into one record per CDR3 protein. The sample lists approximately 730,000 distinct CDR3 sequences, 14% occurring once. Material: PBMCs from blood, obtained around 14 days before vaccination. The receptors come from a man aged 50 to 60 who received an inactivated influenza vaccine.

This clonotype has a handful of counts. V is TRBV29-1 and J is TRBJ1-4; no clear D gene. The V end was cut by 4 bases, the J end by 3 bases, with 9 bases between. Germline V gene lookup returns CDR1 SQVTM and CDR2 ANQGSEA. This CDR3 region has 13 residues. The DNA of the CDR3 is TGCAGCGTTGCCGGTCTAGCTAATGAAAAACTGTTTTTT. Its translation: CSVAGLANEKLFF.

The CDR3 coding sequence is TGCAGTGCTCAAGGAGTCTCTGGGGCCAACGTCCTGACTTTC. Its translation: CSAQGVSGANVLTF. This chain joins TRBV20-1 and TRBJ2-6; D remains unclear. V was cut by 5 bases and J by 0 bases, with 8 bases left in between. Germline-derived CDR1 and CDR2 are DFQATT and SNEGSKA (reference sequence). CDR3 length: 14 residues.

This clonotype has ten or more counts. In DNA form, the CDR3 reads TGTGCCAGCAGCAGACAAGTCCAAGAGACCCAGTACTTC. Translated, it gives CASSRQVQETQYF. V and J are TRBV7-2 and TRBJ2-5; D is unclear. The germline CDR1 and CDR2 sequences are SGHTA and FQGNSA. V gave up 5 bases and J gave up 1 base, with 8 bases separating them. The CDR3 has 13 residues.

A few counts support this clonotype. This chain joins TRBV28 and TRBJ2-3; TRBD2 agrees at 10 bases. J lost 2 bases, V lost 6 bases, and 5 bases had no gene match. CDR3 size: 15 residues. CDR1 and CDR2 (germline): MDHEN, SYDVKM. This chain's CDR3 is CASRKAGGPTDTQYF. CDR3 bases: TGTGCCAGCAGAAAAGCGGGAGGGCCCACAGATACGCAGTATTTT. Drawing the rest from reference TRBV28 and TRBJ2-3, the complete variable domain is DVKVTQSSRYLVKRTGEKVFLECVQDMDHENMFWYRQDPGLGLRLIYFSYDVKMKEKGDIPEGYSVSREKKERFSLILESASTNQTSMYLCASRKAGGPTDTQYFGPGTRLTVL.

CDR3 sequence reads: CASSLEWAWEQFF. DNA for the CDR3: TGTGCCAGCAGCTTAGAATGGGCCTGGGAGCAGTTCTTC. This rearrangement joins TRBV7-8 to TRBJ2-1; D gene ambiguous. Germline V gene data show CDR1 as SGHVS and CDR2 as FQNEAQ. V gave up 1 base and J gave up 10 bases, with 11 bases separating them. There are 13 residues in the CDR3.

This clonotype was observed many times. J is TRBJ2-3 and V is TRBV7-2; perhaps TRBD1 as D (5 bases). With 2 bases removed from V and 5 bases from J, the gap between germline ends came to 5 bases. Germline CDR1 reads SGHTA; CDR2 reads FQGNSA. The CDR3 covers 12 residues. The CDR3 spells CASSLQGDTQYF. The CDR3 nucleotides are TGTGCCAGCAGCTTACAGGGAGATACGCAGTATTTT. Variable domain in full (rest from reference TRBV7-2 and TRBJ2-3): GAGVSQSPSNKVTEKGKDVELRCDPISGHTALYWYRQSLGQGLEFLIYFQGNSAPDKSGLPSDRFSAERTGGSVSTLTIQRTQQEDSAVYLCASSLQGDTQYFGPGTRLTVL.

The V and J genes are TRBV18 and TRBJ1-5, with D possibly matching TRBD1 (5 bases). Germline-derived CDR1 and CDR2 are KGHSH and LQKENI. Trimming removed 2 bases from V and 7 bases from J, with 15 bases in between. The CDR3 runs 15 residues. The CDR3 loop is CASSPGGGFEQPQHF. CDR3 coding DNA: TGTGCCAGCTCACCAGGTGGGGGATTTGAGCAGCCCCAGCATTTT. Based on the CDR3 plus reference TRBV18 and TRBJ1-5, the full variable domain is NAGVMQNPRHLVRRRGQEARLRCSPMKGHSHVYWYRQLPEEGLKFMVYLQKENIIDESGMPKERFSAEFPKEGPSILRIQQVVRGDSAAYFCASSPGGGFEQPQHFGDGTRLSIL.

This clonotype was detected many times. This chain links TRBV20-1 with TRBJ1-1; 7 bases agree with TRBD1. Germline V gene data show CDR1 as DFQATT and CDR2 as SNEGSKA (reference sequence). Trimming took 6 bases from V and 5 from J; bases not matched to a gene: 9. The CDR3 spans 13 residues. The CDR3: CSATQGSGTEAFF. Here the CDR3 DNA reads TGCAGTGCCACACAGGGGAGTGGTACTGAAGCTTTCTTT.

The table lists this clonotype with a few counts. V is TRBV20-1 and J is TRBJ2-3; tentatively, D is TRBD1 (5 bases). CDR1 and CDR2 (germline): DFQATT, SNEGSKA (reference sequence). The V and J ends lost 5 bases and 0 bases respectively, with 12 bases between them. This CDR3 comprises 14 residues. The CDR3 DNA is TGCAGTGCTCGGCAGGGAAAAAGCACAGATACGCAGTATTTT. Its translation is CSARQGKSTDTQYF.

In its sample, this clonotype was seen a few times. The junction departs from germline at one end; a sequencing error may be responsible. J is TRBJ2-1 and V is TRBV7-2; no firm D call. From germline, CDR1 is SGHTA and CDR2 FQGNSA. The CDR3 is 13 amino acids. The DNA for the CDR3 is TGTGCCAGCAGCCGCGGACGGGCAAATGGGCAGTTCTTC. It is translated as CASSRGRANGQFF.

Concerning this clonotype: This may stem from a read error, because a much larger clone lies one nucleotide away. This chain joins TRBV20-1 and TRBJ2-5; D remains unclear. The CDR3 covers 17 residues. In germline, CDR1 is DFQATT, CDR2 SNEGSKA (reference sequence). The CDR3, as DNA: TGCTGTGCTAGATCCCCGGCCCACTTTGAGGAGCAAGAGACCCAGTACTTC. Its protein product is CCARSPAHFEEQETQYF.

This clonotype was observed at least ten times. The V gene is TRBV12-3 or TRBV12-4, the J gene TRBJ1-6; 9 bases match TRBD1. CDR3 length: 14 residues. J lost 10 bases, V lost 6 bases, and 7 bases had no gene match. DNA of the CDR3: TGTGCCAGCAGCGTGGACAGGGGTGGATCACCCCTCCACTTT. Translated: CASSVDRGGSPLHF.

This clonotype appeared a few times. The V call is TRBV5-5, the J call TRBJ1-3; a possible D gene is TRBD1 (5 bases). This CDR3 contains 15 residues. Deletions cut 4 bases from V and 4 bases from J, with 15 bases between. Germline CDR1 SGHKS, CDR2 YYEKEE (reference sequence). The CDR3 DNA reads TGTGCCAGCAGCCCGACTTCGACAGCCGGAAACACCATATATTTT. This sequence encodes CASSPTSTAGNTIYF.

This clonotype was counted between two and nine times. CDR3 coding DNA: TGCGCCAGCAGCCAAGATGGGGGGCGGACTGAAGCTTTCTTT. Translation gives CASSQDGGRTEAFF. This chain uses TRBV4-1 with TRBJ1-1; D possibly corresponds to TRBD1 (6 bases). The CDR3 has 14 residues. Deletions cut 0 bases from V and 5 bases from J, with 10 bases between. The germline V gene has CDR1 MGHRA and CDR2 YSYEKL.

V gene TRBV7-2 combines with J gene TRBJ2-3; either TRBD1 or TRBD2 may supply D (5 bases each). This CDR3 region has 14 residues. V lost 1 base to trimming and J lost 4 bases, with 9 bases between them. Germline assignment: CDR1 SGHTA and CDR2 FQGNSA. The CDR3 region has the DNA TGTGCCAGCAGCTTAGTTCGGGGACCAGATACGCAGTATTTT. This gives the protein CASSLVRGPDTQYF.